Below are 25 T cell receptor beta chains sequenced from a single sample in a study of blood T cell repertoires in COVID-19. Libraries were prepared by immunoSEQ multiplex PCR; TCRdb keeps only in-frame clonotypes and omits some of them. Among 60,000 to 95,000 clones, approximately 79% were seen once, and the ten largest hold 2.6%. What was sequenced was peripheral blood. These TCRs come from a human donor with acute or convalescent COVID-19. The donor label of this sample is uncertain.

The V gene is TRBV19, the J gene TRBJ2-4; D may be TRBD2 (5 bases). Germline-derived CDR1 and CDR2 are LNHDA and SQIVND (reference sequence). The CDR3 runs 14 residues. V gave up 2 bases and J gave up 6 bases, with 11 bases separating them. The DNA of the CDR3 is TGTGCCAGTAGTATAAGGTGGGGAGCAAACATTCAGTACTTC. It yields the protein CASSIRWGANIQYF. Full variable domain (remainder filled in from reference TRBV19 and TRBJ2-4): DGGITQSPKYLFRKEGQNVTLSCEQNLNHDAMYWYRQDPGQGLRLIYYSQIVNDFQKGDIAEGYSVSREKKESFPLTVTSAQKNPTAFYLCASSIRWGANIQYFGAGTRLSVL.

This chain links TRBV19 with TRBJ2-2, with D unclear. Trimming took 6 bases from V and 4 from J, leaving 12 bases between them. The CDR3 is made up of 14 amino acids. In germline, CDR1 is LNHDA, CDR2 SQIVND (reference sequence). CDR3 amino acids: CASRAGRRTGELFF. CDR3 coding DNA: TGTGCCAGTAGGGCAGGCCGGCGCACCGGGGAGCTGTTTTTT.

This clone appeared a few times. The chain employs TRBV21-1 and TRBJ1-1; the table's D call of TRBD1 was not tested on the DNA. TRBV21-1 represents a pseudogene. CDR3 length: 13 residues. The CDR3 DNA is TGTGCCAGCAGCAAAGCAGTAGGGGGCAAAGCTTTCTTT. Its translation: CASSKAVGGKAFF.

This CDR3 reads CASSLQGARGYTF. CDR3 sequence (DNA): TGTGCCAGCAGCCTTCAGGGGGCGCGGGGCTACACCTTC. The chain is built from TRBV28 and TRBJ1-2; 8 bases fit TRBD1. The germline V gene encodes CDR1 MDHEN and CDR2 SYDVKM. The CDR3 covers 13 residues. Germline trimming cut 6 bases from V and 8 bases from J; bases unmatched to any gene: 8.

The CDR3 loop reads CASSFKGGVETQYF. In nucleotides, the CDR3 is TGTGCCAGCAGTTTTAAGGGGGGGGTGGAGACCCAGTACTTC. The J gene is TRBJ2-5, the V gene TRBV27, with D maybe TRBD2 (7 bases). This CDR3 has 14 residues. Trimming removed 3 bases at V and 5 bases at J, with 13 bases between. CDR1 is MNHEY and CDR2 is SMNVEV in the germline V gene (reference sequence).

V is TRBV6-5 and J is TRBJ2-5; 8 bases map to TRBD1. Germline assignment: CDR1 MNHEY and CDR2 SVGAGI. This CDR3 has 14 residues. J gave up 4 bases and V 5 bases, and 6 bases lay outside the gene matches. The CDR3 protein is CASSRTGYGETQYF. Here the CDR3 DNA reads TGTGCCAGCAGTCGGACAGGGTACGGAGAGACCCAGTACTTC.

This clone has just a few counts. In nucleotides, the CDR3 is TGTGCCAGCAGCTTGCCGAAAGGGAGGTCCCAGTACTTC. This sequence encodes CASSLPKGRSQYF. The J gene is TRBJ2-5, the V gene TRBV5-6, with D perhaps matching TRBD2 (6 bases). Germline V gene lookup returns CDR1 SGHDT and CDR2 YYEEEE. This CDR3 spans 13 amino acids. Trimming left V 1 base short and J 9 bases short, with 13 bases between.

The rearrangement joins TRBV9 to TRBJ1-4, with no clear D. The CDR3 loop spans 12 amino acids. The germline V and J ends were trimmed by 6 bases and 8 bases, with 11 bases remaining between them. CDR1 and CDR2 (germline): SGDLS, YYNGEE. In DNA, the CDR3 is TGTGCCAGCAACAAGAGAGGGGAAAAACTGTTTTTT. This translates into CASNKRGEKLFF.

CDR3 protein: CASSAIGERKLFF. The CDR3 bases are TGTGCCAGCAGCGCTATTGGGGAGCGGAAACTGTTTTTT. The chain recombines TRBV12-3 or TRBV12-4 with TRBJ1-4; D gene uncertain. Trimming shortened V by 6 bases and J by 11 bases, and 16 bases separated the two germline ends. This CDR3 contains 13 residues.

The chain employs TRBV19 and TRBJ1-1; 10 bases fit TRBD1. Germline V lookup: CDR1 LNHDA, CDR2 SQIVND (reference sequence). V shed 5 bases and J 4 bases; nucleotides not matched to a gene: 1. This CDR3 has 13 residues. The CDR3 sequence: CASSGTGVTEAFF. CDR3 DNA sequence: TGTGCCAGTAGTGGGACAGGGGTCACTGAAGCTTTCTTT.

CDR3 coding DNA: TGTGCCAGTAGTGCACCGGGACAGGGTGTCTGGGGCTACACCTTC. Amino acids: CASSAPGQGVWGYTF. This chain connects TRBV19 to TRBJ1-2; 9 positions match TRBD1. With 5 bases clipped from V and 8 bases from J, the junction kept 12 bases outside the gene matches. There are 15 residues in the CDR3. The germline V gene has CDR1 LNHDA and CDR2 SQIVND (reference sequence).

The gene calls are TRBV19 and TRBJ2-1, with 8 positions matching TRBD2. Germline CDR1 is LNHDA and CDR2 is SQIVND (reference sequence). The trim removed 3 bases at V and 7 bases at J, leaving 14 bases unmatched. CDR3 length equals 17 residues. Here the CDR3 reads CASSIPPGTRGWNEQFF. The CDR3 nucleotides read TGTGCCAGTAGTATTCCACCCGGGACTAGGGGTTGGAATGAGCAGTTCTTC.

The chain joins TRBV7-3 to TRBJ2-1; the match to TRBD2 covers 7 bases. Losses at the gene ends were 3 bases for V and 4 bases for J; bases not matched to a gene: 6. Germline-derived CDR1 and CDR2 are SGHTA and FQGTGA. The CDR3 is 15 amino acids. In nucleotides, the CDR3 is TGTGCCAGCAGCTTTCAAGCGGGAATATACAATGAGCAGTTCTTC. Its translation: CASSFQAGIYNEQFF.

This clone was recorded once. This chain connects TRBV7-9 to TRBJ2-1; D perhaps matches TRBD2 (5 bases). This CDR3 has 16 amino acids. Between the trimmed V and J ends, which lost 5 bases and 6 bases, there was a span of 20 bases. CDR1 is SEHNR, CDR2 FQNEAQ, per germline (reference sequence). The CDR3 coding sequence is TGTGCCAGCAGCCTCTGGAAGGGAGTGACAACCAATGAGCAGTTCTTC. This sequence encodes CASSLWKGVTTNEQFF.

This chain connects TRBV19 to TRBJ1-5; TRBD1 matches at 7 bases. V was pared by 7 bases and J by 2 bases, with 8 bases of the junction left unmatched. The germline V gene has CDR1 LNHDA and CDR2 SQIVND (reference sequence). This CDR3 has 15 amino acids. The CDR3 is CASNKNRGGNQPQHF. The CDR3 region has the DNA TGTGCCAGTAATAAGAACAGGGGCGGCAATCAGCCCCAGCATTTT.

This chain connects TRBV28 to TRBJ2-3; D is unresolved. Deletions cut 4 bases from V and 2 bases from J, with 13 bases between. CDR3 length: 15 residues. The germline V gene has CDR1 MDHEN and CDR2 SYDVKM. CDR3 sequence (DNA): TGTGCCAGCAGTTACGTCACCGGTATCACAGATACGCAGTATTTT. This translates into CASSYVTGITDTQYF. Full variable domain (remainder filled in from reference TRBV28 and TRBJ2-3): DVKVTQSSRYLVKRTGEKVFLECVQDMDHENMFWYRQDPGLGLRLIYFSYDVKMKEKGDIPEGYSVSREKKERFSLILESASTNQTSMYLCASSYVTGITDTQYFGPGTRLTVL.

The chain joins TRBV5-1 to TRBJ2-1, with 7 nucleotides matching TRBD2. The J segment lost 7 bases and the V segment lost 7 bases, leaving 11 bases of the junction unmatched. The CDR3 has 14 residues. CDR1 SGHRS and CDR2 YFSETQ come from the germline V gene. The CDR3 is CASSNSGLLNEQFF. Written as DNA, the CDR3 is TGCGCCAGCTCGAATAGCGGGCTTTTGAATGAGCAGTTCTTC. Using reference TRBV5-1 and TRBJ2-1 for the parts outside the CDR3, the full variable domain is KAGVTQTPRYLIKTRGQQVTLSCSPISGHRSVSWYQQTPGQGLQFLFEYFSETQRNKGNFPGRFSGRQFSNSRSEMNVSTLELGDSALYLCASSNSGLLNEQFFGPGTRLTVL.

This chain connects TRBV18 to TRBJ2-5; TRBD1 matches 7 bases. The CDR3 is 13 amino acids. The germline gives CDR1 KGHSH, CDR2 LQKENI. Unmatched junction bases numbered 2, after V lost 5 bases and J lost 2 bases. The CDR3 region has the DNA TGTGCCAGCTCATCGGGACAGCAAGAGACCCAGTACTTC. Translated: CASSSGQQETQYF.

The chain couples TRBV5-5 to TRBJ1-1; 9 bases match TRBD1. With 4 bases clipped from V and 0 bases from J, the junction kept 4 bases outside the gene matches. This CDR3 contains 15 residues. Germline values: CDR1 SGHKS, CDR2 YYEKEE (reference sequence). The CDR3: CASSPRTGVNTEAFF. DNA of the CDR3: TGTGCCAGCAGCCCACGGACAGGGGTGAACACTGAAGCTTTCTTT.

This clone was observed a handful of times. The chain carries TRBV19 and TRBJ1-2; 9 positions agree with TRBD1. Germline lookup yields CDR1 LNHDA and CDR2 SQIVND (reference sequence). The CDR3 is made up of 15 amino acids. V trimming: 6 bases; J trimming: 1 base; junction bases outside the gene matches: 6. In DNA form, the CDR3 reads TGTGCCAGTAGGTACAGGGGGCGAGTTAACTATGGCTACACCTTC. Translated, it gives CASRYRGRVNYGYTF. Full variable domain (outside the CDR3, taken from reference TRBV19 and TRBJ1-2): DGGITQSPKYLFRKEGQNVTLSCEQNLNHDAMYWYRQDPGQGLRLIYYSQIVNDFQKGDIAEGYSVSREKKESFPLTVTSAQKNPTAFYLCASRYRGRVNYGYTFGSGTRLTVV.

The CDR3 DNA is TGTGCCAGCAGCCCGGGACAGGTGAACACTGAAGCTTTCTTT. It is translated as CASSPGQVNTEAFF. The chain carries TRBV27 and TRBJ1-1, with 8 bases that match TRBD1. The germline V gene encodes CDR1 MNHEY and CDR2 SMNVEV (reference sequence). This CDR3 spans 14 amino acids. Trimming took 6 bases from V and 0 from J; bases not matched to a gene: 3.

CDR3 region: CAWTPGGSSNQPQHF. The CDR3 coding sequence is TGTGCCTGGACTCCCGGGGGGTCCAGCAATCAGCCCCAGCATTTT. The gene calls are TRBV30 and TRBJ1-5, with D possibly matching TRBD1 (5 bases). V lost 4 bases and J lost 1, with 14 bases in between. The CDR3 sequence is 15 residues long. Per germline, CDR1 GTSNPN and CDR2 SVGIG (reference sequence).

This chain uses TRBV28 with TRBJ2-3, with TRBD2 as a possible D gene (5 bases). Germline assignment: CDR1 MDHEN and CDR2 SYDVKM. This CDR3 spans 15 amino acids. V was cut by 8 bases and J by 3 bases, with 18 bases left in between. CDR3 nucleotide sequence: TGTGCCAGCCCCCGAGATAGGGCGGGTACAGATACGCAGTATTTT. Its protein product is CASPRDRAGTDTQYF.

The chain recombines TRBV5-1 with TRBJ2-5, with TRBD2 matching over 11 bases. CDR1 and CDR2 (germline): SGHRS, YFSETQ. J gave up 1 base and V 4 bases, and 6 bases lay outside the gene matches. The CDR3 is 16 residues long. CDR3 region: CASSPPSGGPQETQYF. The DNA for the CDR3 is TGCGCCAGCAGCCCCCCTAGCGGGGGGCCCCAAGAGACCCAGTACTTC.

This chain links TRBV11-2 with TRBJ2-7, with D maybe TRBD2 (5 bases). The germline V gene has CDR1 SGHAT and CDR2 FQNNGV. The length of the CDR3 is 13 residues. Trimming took off 1 base at V and 7 bases at J, with 11 bases between the two ends. CDR3 in amino acids: CASSLGVAWEQYF. The CDR3 nucleotides read TGTGCCAGCAGCTTAGGCGTAGCGTGGGAGCAGTACTTC. Full variable domain (rest looked up from reference TRBV11-2 and TRBJ2-7): EAGVAQSPRYKIIEKRQSVAFWCNPISGHATLYWYQQILGQGPKLLIQFQNNGVVDDSQLPKDRFSAERLKGVDSTLKIQPAKLEDSAVYLCASSLGVAWEQYFGPGTRLTVT.